The next 27 T cell receptor beta chains were all read from a single sample in a study of post-analysis software for immune sequencing data. Overall study results and limits: Patients had higher frequencies than controls of five TRBV segments, including TRBV5-6, TRBV5-1 and TRBV20-1.

Included in the TCR beta cDNA libraries were unique molecular identifiers. One entry per CDR3 protein results from TCRdb running MiXCR on the PCR reads. This sample carries about 770,000 distinct CDR3 sequences, more than 45% of them seen once, and the ten largest clones take around 4.7%. These receptors' antigens are unknown. The source material was blood. The receptors were sampled from a girl between 5 and 17 years old with multiple sclerosis.

The chain combines TRBV6-5 with TRBJ2-1; 15 bases agree with TRBD2. In germline, CDR1 is MNHEY, CDR2 SVGAGI. Trimming removed 0 bases from V and 9 bases from J; junction bases left unmatched: 15. This CDR3 comprises 20 residues. CDR3 sequence (DNA): TGTGCCAGCAGTTACTCGGCAATTGGGACTAGCGGGAGGATCGGAGTTGAGCAGTTCTTC. This sequence encodes CASSYSAIGTSGRIGVEQFF.

The J gene is TRBJ2-7, the V gene TRBV7-2, with D tentatively TRBD1 or TRBD2 (5 bases each). CDR3 length: 16 residues. Germline CDR1 is SGHTA and CDR2 is FQGNSA. Trimming pared 5 bases from V and 4 bases from J, leaving 21 bases between. The CDR3 coding sequence is TGTACCAGCAGCAGAGCCCAGGGAGCTATGACGTACGAGCAGTACTTC. Translation gives CTSSRAQGAMTYEQYF. Supplemented by reference TRBV7-2 and TRBJ2-7, the full variable domain reads GAGVSQSPSNKVTEKGKDVELRCDPISGHTALYWYRQSLGQGLEFLIYFQGNSAPDKSGLPSDRFSAERTGGSVSTLTIQRTQQEDSAVYLCTSSRAQGAMTYEQYFGPGTRLTVT.

The chain employs TRBV12-3 or TRBV12-4 and TRBJ2-5; D may be TRBD2 (6 bases). The CDR3 contains 16 residues. V was clipped by 2 bases and J by 5 bases, with 18 bases between them. This chain's CDR3 is CASSLPIGLGLETQYF. The CDR3 nucleotides read TGTGCCAGCAGTTTACCGATTGGACTGGGACTGGAGACCCAGTACTTC.

This clonotype was seen only a few times. The CDR3 protein is CASSFRGPSTEAFF. The DNA for the CDR3 is TGTGCCAGCAGTTTTAGGGGGCCCAGCACTGAAGCTTTCTTT. The chain uses TRBV27 and TRBJ1-1; 7 bases line up with TRBD1. Germline CDR1 reads MNHEY; CDR2 reads SMNVEV (reference sequence). The V and J ends lost 3 bases and 4 bases, in that order; junction bases with no gene match: 5. The CDR3 is 14 residues long.

The sample holds a few counts of this clonotype. The chain carries TRBV28 and TRBJ2-7; the D gene is possibly TRBD1 (5 bases). V gave up 11 bases and J gave up 6 bases, with 20 bases separating them. The CDR3 runs to 13 residues. Germline V gene sequence: CDR1 MDHEN, CDR2 SYDVKM. CDR3 region: CAAGPTGPREQYF. In DNA form, the CDR3 reads TGTGCCGCAGGACCCACAGGTCCCCGCGAGCAGTACTTC.

The chain recombines TRBV24-1 with TRBJ2-1; maybe TRBD1 (5 bases). The germline V and J ends were trimmed by 9 bases and 6 bases, with 11 bases remaining between them. The CDR3 sequence is 12 residues long. CDR1 and CDR2 (germline): KGHDR, SFDVKD. The CDR3 spells CATRQGSNEQFF. CDR3 nucleotides: TGTGCCACCCGTCAGGGTAGCAATGAGCAGTTCTTC.

This clonotype was counted only a few times. V is TRBV27 and J is TRBJ2-7; 13 bases line up with TRBD2. After removal of 6 bases from V and 7 bases from J, the junction contained 12 bases not matched to a gene. Germline V CDR1 and CDR2: MNHEY, SMNVEV (reference sequence). This CDR3 spans 16 amino acids. The CDR3 DNA reads TGTGCCAGCAGCCCCACTCCGGGACTAGCGGGATATGAGCAGTACTTC. Amino acid sequence: CASSPTPGLAGYEQYF.

V gene TRBV20-1 combines with J gene TRBJ2-7; D may match TRBD1 or TRBD2 (5 bases each). The CDR3 loop spans 13 amino acids. The V gene lost 5 bases and the J gene lost 0 bases, with 11 bases spanning the gap. CDR1 is DFQATT, CDR2 SNEGSKA, per germline (reference sequence). CDR3 sequence reads: CSAPRDDSYEQYF. CDR3 nucleotide sequence: TGCAGTGCTCCCCGGGACGACTCCTACGAGCAGTACTTC.

This clonotype was seen more than once but under ten times. The chain uses TRBV3-1 and TRBJ1-3, with D maybe TRBD1 (5 bases). Germline CDR1 reads LGHDT; CDR2 reads YNNKEL (reference sequence). The CDR3 extends over 14 amino acids. Trimming cost V 3 bases and J 2 bases, with 8 bases left between them. The CDR3 nucleotides are TGTGCCAGCAGCCATGGGACGGCTGGAAACACCATATATTTT. Amino acids: CASSHGTAGNTIYF.

The chain links TRBV20-1 to TRBJ2-1; D is uncertain. CDR3 length equals 14 residues. V lost 0 bases and J lost 7, with 13 bases in between. CDR1 and CDR2 (germline): DFQATT, SNEGSKA (reference sequence). DNA of the CDR3: TGCAGTGCTAGAGATGTTCGGTTCGGGAATGAGCAGTTCTTC. The encoded protein is CSARDVRFGNEQFF.

The gene calls are TRBV12-3 or TRBV12-4 and TRBJ2-1, with 7 bases aligning to TRBD2. The length of the CDR3 is 15 residues. The ends lost 4 bases at V and 9 bases at J; junction bases unmatched: 12. The CDR3 coding sequence is TGTGCCAGCAGTTCTCATTCCCGGCGGGAGAGTGAGCAGTTCTTC. Its translation is CASSSHSRRESEQFF.

This chain uses TRBV29-1 with TRBJ2-1; no clear D gene. The CDR3 is 15 amino acids. Germline assignment: CDR1 SQVTM and CDR2 ANQGSEA. Trimming removed 4 bases from V and 0 bases from J, with 13 bases in between. CDR3 sequence (DNA): TGCAGCGTTGCTGACCGCGTAGGCTCCTACAATGAGCAGTTCTTC. This sequence encodes CSVADRVGSYNEQFF.

The CDR3 DNA is TGCGCCAGCAGCACACTCACAGGGTTGCAGGAGACCCAGTACTTC. Protein: CASSTLTGLQETQYF. The V gene is TRBV5-1, the J gene TRBJ2-5; a weak D match, TRBD1 (6 bases). V was pared by 4 bases and J by 5 bases, with 18 bases between. The CDR3 loop spans 15 amino acids. Looked up from germline, CDR1 is SGHRS and CDR2 is YFSETQ.

The rearrangement links TRBV5-1 to TRBJ2-1; the match to TRBD2 covers 7 bases. The CDR3 length is 14 residues. CDR1 and CDR2 from the germline V gene are SGHRS and YFSETQ. With 6 bases clipped from V and 4 bases from J, the junction kept 7 bases outside the gene matches. The CDR3 region has the DNA TGCGCCAGCAAGCCTAGCGGCTTATACAATGAGCAGTTCTTC. As protein: CASKPSGLYNEQFF.

V usage is TRBV6-5 and J usage is TRBJ1-2; D is unresolved. Germline V gene data show CDR1 as MNHEY and CDR2 as SVGAGI. This CDR3 has 11 residues. Trimming removed 6 bases at V and 2 bases at J, with 4 bases between. DNA of the CDR3: TGTGCCAGCAGGGGGAACTATGGCTACACCTTC. Residues: CASRGNYGYTF.

The chain carries TRBV20-1 and TRBJ2-7; 11 bases line up with TRBD2. The CDR3 covers 13 residues. V dropped 6 bases and J dropped 1; count of bases not matched to a gene: 2. Germline CDR1 reads DFQATT; CDR2 reads SNEGSKA (reference sequence). In nucleotides, the CDR3 is TGCAGTGCGGGACTAGCGGTTTCCTACGAGCAGTACTTC. Translated: CSAGLAVSYEQYF.

The J gene is TRBJ2-7, the V gene TRBV10-3, with D perhaps TRBD1 (6 bases). Germline CDR1 is ENHRY and CDR2 is SYGVKD. The CDR3 loop spans 11 amino acids. V lost 11 bases and J 5 bases, leaving 13 bases between the germline ends. The CDR3 protein is CAASTGNEQYF. As DNA, the CDR3 is TGTGCCGCGAGCACAGGGAACGAGCAGTACTTC.

This clonotype was seen a handful of times. The chain uses TRBV7-2 and TRBJ2-3; tentative D call: TRBD1 (5 bases). Trimming took 6 bases from V and 5 from J, leaving 9 bases between them. This CDR3 has 12 residues. Germline-derived CDR1 and CDR2 are SGHTA and FQGNSA. As DNA, the CDR3 is TGTGCCAGCAGACGGCAGGGAGATACGCAGTATTTT. This encodes CASRRQGDTQYF.

The genes are TRBV11-3 and TRBJ2-3; TRBD2 aligns across 12 bases. V was pared by 6 bases and J by 8 bases, with 6 bases of the junction left unmatched. The germline V gene has CDR1 SGHNT and CDR2 YENEEA. There are 14 residues in the CDR3. The CDR3 sequence: CASSLTSGSSTQYF. In nucleotides, the CDR3 is TGTGCCAGCAGTTTGACTAGCGGGAGCTCTACGCAGTATTTT.

J is TRBJ2-1 and V is TRBV12-3 or TRBV12-4; 13 nucleotides match TRBD2. CDR3 length: 17 residues. J was trimmed by 2 bases and V by 3 bases; bases with no gene match: 4. The DNA for the CDR3 is TGTGCCAGCAGTTTCCCGACTAGCGGGAGGACCTACAATGAGCAGTTCTTC. Protein: CASSFPTSGRTYNEQFF.

The V gene is TRBV6-1, the J gene TRBJ2-5, with D possibly TRBD2 on 5 matching bases. Trimming took 8 bases from V and 1 from J, leaving 11 bases between them. The CDR3 runs 13 residues. The germline V gene has CDR1 MNHNS and CDR2 SASEGT. CDR3 loop: CASRRQVQETQYF. DNA of the CDR3: TGTGCCAGCCGGAGGCAGGTCCAAGAGACCCAGTACTTC.

V is TRBV30 and J is TRBJ1-1, with D possibly being TRBD1 (5 bases). Trimming pared 2 bases from V and 3 bases from J, leaving 13 bases between. The CDR3 consists of 14 residues. Germline CDR1 and CDR2: GTSNPN and SVGIG (reference sequence). In DNA, the CDR3 is TGTGCCTGGAGTCGGCAGGGAGGGTACACTGAAGCTTTCTTT. Translation: CAWSRQGGYTEAFF.

The V call is TRBV29-1, the J call TRBJ2-7; the match to TRBD1 covers 9 bases. Germline CDR1 is SQVTM and CDR2 is ANQGSEA. The CDR3 is 14 residues long. The V and J ends lost 5 bases and 3 bases, in that order; junction bases with no gene match: 8. The CDR3 loop reads CSVSNTGQGYEQYF. The CDR3 bases are TGCAGCGTTTCCAATACGGGACAGGGCTACGAGCAGTACTTC.

The rearrangement links TRBV7-2 to TRBJ2-7; maybe TRBD1 (5 bases). The CDR3 is 15 residues long. The V gene's germline CDR1 is SGHTA and CDR2 FQGNSA. Trimming cost V 3 bases and J 0 bases, with 12 bases left between them. The CDR3 DNA reads TGTGCCAGCAGCTTGGGGCTGCCGTACTCCTACGAGCAGTACTTC. Its protein product is CASSLGLPYSYEQYF.

The V and J genes are TRBV7-9 and TRBJ1-5; 9 bases fit TRBD1. Germline values: CDR1 SEHNR, CDR2 FQNEAQ (reference sequence). Germline trimming cut 1 base from V and 4 bases from J; bases unmatched to any gene: 2. The CDR3 has 15 residues. The CDR3 coding sequence is TGTGCCAGCAGCTTAGGGGGGACAGGGAATCAGCCCCAGCATTTT. As protein: CASSLGGTGNQPQHF.

V is TRBV28 and J is TRBJ2-3; tentative D call: TRBD2 (6 bases). Germline CDR1 reads MDHEN; CDR2 reads SYDVKM. V lost 10 bases, J lost 4 bases, and 18 bases lay in between. The CDR3 is 14 amino acids. The CDR3 reads CATEPGGGADTQYF. CDR3 DNA sequence: TGTGCCACCGAACCCGGGGGTGGGGCAGATACGCAGTATTTT.

This chain joins TRBV11-1 and TRBJ2-7; tentative D call: TRBD2 (6 bases). Trimming removed 2 bases at V and 2 bases at J, with 10 bases between. CDR1 SGHAT and CDR2 FQDESV come from the germline V gene (reference sequence). The CDR3 has 14 amino acids. Here the CDR3 DNA reads TGTGCCAGCAGCTTATCGGAGGGAGCCTACGAGCAGTACTTC. The encoded protein is CASSLSEGAYEQYF.